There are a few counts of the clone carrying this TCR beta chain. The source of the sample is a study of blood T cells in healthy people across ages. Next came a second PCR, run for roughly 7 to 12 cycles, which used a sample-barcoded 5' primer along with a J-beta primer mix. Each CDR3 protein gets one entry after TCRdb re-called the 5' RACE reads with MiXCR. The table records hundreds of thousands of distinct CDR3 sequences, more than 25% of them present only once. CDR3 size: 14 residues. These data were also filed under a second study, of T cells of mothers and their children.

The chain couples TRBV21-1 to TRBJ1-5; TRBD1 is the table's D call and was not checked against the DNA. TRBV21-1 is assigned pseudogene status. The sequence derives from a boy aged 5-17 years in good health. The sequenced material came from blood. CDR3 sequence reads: CAPHGRRHNQPQHF. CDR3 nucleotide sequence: TGTGCCCCCCACGGGCGACGGCACAATCAGCCCCAGCATTTT.